The 27 T cell receptor beta chains given below trace back to one sample, sequenced in a study of beta chain features in type 1 diabetes. Since all of the isolated RNA was reverse transcribed, expressed TCRB transcripts were what got sequenced. Clones were read by immunoSEQ multiplex PCR, and TCRdb kept only the in-frame ones, dropping some. Among 300,000 to 450,000 clones listed, approximately 12% were seen once. The sample comprised naive CD4+ T cells from blood. The source is a man in his late teens or twenties in good health.

The chain employs TRBV28 and TRBJ2-3; 11 bases map to TRBD2. Germline values: CDR1 MDHEN, CDR2 SYDVKM. The ends lost 5 bases at V and 1 base at J; junction bases unmatched: 5. The CDR3 has 16 amino acids. Written as DNA, the CDR3 is TGTGCCAGCAGTCAACTAGCGGGAGTAGGCACAGATACGCAGTATTTT. Protein: CASSQLAGVGTDTQYF.

This clone was detected a few times. The chain couples TRBV9 to TRBJ2-2, with 8 positions matching TRBD2. CDR1 is SGDLS, CDR2 YYNGEE, per germline. The CDR3 extends over 16 amino acids. The trim removed 1 base at V and 1 base at J, leaving 3 bases unmatched. CDR3 DNA: TGTGCCAGCAGCGTACGGGGGGGGCAGAACACCGGGGAGCTGTTTTTT. Its translation: CASSVRGGQNTGELFF.

This chain links TRBV28 with TRBJ2-3; 13 bases line up with TRBD2. Germline CDR1 reads MDHEN; CDR2 reads SYDVKM. J lost 4 bases, V lost 8 bases, and 12 bases had no gene match. CDR3 size: 17 residues. The CDR3 nucleotides are TGTGCCAGCCATCCGGGACTAGCGGGACGGGGGCCAGATACGCAGTATTTT. Its translation: CASHPGLAGRGPDTQYF.

This clone was seen a handful of times. Other DNA sequences in this sample translate to the same CDR3. V gene TRBV6-5 combines with J gene TRBJ2-1, with D unresolved. Germline V CDR1 and CDR2: MNHEY, SVGAGI. This CDR3 region has 11 residues. The V end lost 6 bases, the J end lost 5 bases, and 5 bases lay between the germline ends. CDR3: CASRLNNEQFF. CDR3 nucleotide sequence: TGTGCCAGCAGACTGAACAATGAGCAGTTCTTC.

This clone was observed a handful of times. The chain uses TRBV7-2 and TRBJ1-3; no firm D call. CDR1 and CDR2 from the germline V gene are SGHTA and FQGNSA. V was shortened by 1 base and J by 0 bases, with 13 bases between the two germline ends. This CDR3 is built from 17 residues. This CDR3 reads CASSLVVARFSGNTIYF. CDR3 nucleotide sequence: TGTGCCAGCAGCTTAGTGGTAGCCCGCTTCTCTGGAAACACCATATATTTT.

In its sample, this clone was seen a few times. The chain uses TRBV9 and TRBJ2-1; no clear D gene. CDR3 size: 17 residues. V was pared by 3 bases and J by 0 bases, with 16 bases between. Germline V gene sequence: CDR1 SGDLS, CDR2 YYNGEE. The CDR3 DNA follows: TGTGCCAGCAGCGCATCCCACTACACAAGCTCCTACAATGAGCAGTTCTTC. Translating it yields CASSASHYTSSYNEQFF.

The rearrangement links TRBV29-1 to TRBJ1-2; D unresolved. Germline CDR1 is SQVTM and CDR2 is ANQGSEA. Trimming took off 0 bases at V and 6 bases at J, with 11 bases between the two ends. This CDR3 contains 13 residues. CDR3 region: CSVEDSQGHGYTF. CDR3 in DNA: TGCAGCGTTGAAGATAGCCAAGGTCATGGCTACACCTTC.

A few counts support this clone. Other nucleotide sequences in the sample specify the same CDR3. The chain has TRBV5-1 and TRBJ2-1; maybe TRBD2 (6 bases). Germline V gives CDR1 SGHRS, CDR2 YFSETQ. The CDR3 totals 15 residues. Trimming cost V 0 bases and J 2 bases, with 9 bases left between them. This CDR3 reads CASSLVGGTYNEQFF. CDR3 DNA: TGCGCCAGCAGCTTGGTCGGGGGTACCTACAATGAGCAGTTCTTC. Complete variable domain (other parts from reference TRBV5-1 and TRBJ2-1): KAGVTQTPRYLIKTRGQQVTLSCSPISGHRSVSWYQQTPGQGLQFLFEYFSETQRNKGNFPGRFSGRQFSNSRSEMNVSTLELGDSALYLCASSLVGGTYNEQFFGPGTRLTVL.

The sample holds a few counts of this clone. The chain links TRBV7-2 to TRBJ2-7; 12 positions match TRBD2. Germline V gene sequence: CDR1 SGHTA, CDR2 FQGNSA. V gave up 4 bases and J gave up 6 bases; unmatched junction bases: 7. The CDR3 contains 15 residues. The CDR3 region has the DNA TGTGCCAGCAGCTCGCTAGCGGGAGGGAATCGCGAGCAGTACTTC. Amino acid sequence: CASSSLAGGNREQYF.

In this sample, this clone turned up a few times. The rearrangement joins TRBV18 to TRBJ2-1, with D maybe TRBD1 (6 bases). The germline V gene has CDR1 KGHSH and CDR2 LQKENI. The CDR3 spans 13 residues. The V and J ends lost 3 bases and 7 bases respectively, with 10 bases between them. CDR3 loop: CASSPGTQNEQFF. CDR3 coding DNA: TGTGCCAGCTCACCCGGGACACAGAATGAGCAGTTCTTC.

The J gene is TRBJ1-2, the V gene TRBV29-1; 7 bases agree with TRBD1. The junction had 11 bases not matched to a gene; V was cut back by 6 bases and J by 1 base. The CDR3 length is 15 residues. Germline CDR1 is SQVTM and CDR2 is ANQGSEA. This CDR3 is CSVKNRDRINYGYTF. The CDR3 bases are TGCAGCGTCAAAAACCGGGACAGAATTAACTATGGCTACACCTTC.

This clone was detected only a few times. V is TRBV5-6 and J is TRBJ2-7; 8 nucleotides agree with TRBD1. The length of the CDR3 is 14 residues. CDR1 SGHDT and CDR2 YYEEEE come from the germline V gene. The V gene end was trimmed by 4 bases and the J gene end by 1 base; junction bases not matched to a gene: 4. DNA of the CDR3: TGTGCCAGCAGCCGCGGGACAGGTTCCTACGAGCAGTACTTC. Protein product: CASSRGTGSYEQYF.

The chain couples TRBV5-6 to TRBJ1-5; no firm D call. V shed 4 bases and J shed 9 bases, with 17 bases lying between them. The CDR3 length is 14 residues. CDR1 and CDR2 (germline): SGHDT, YYEEEE. The CDR3 is CASSLMDRRGPQHF. As DNA, the CDR3 is TGTGCCAGCAGCCTCATGGACCGGCGGGGGCCCCAGCATTTT. The variable domain in full, completed from reference TRBV5-6 and TRBJ1-5, reads DAGVTQSPTHLIKTRGQQVTLRCSPKSGHDTVSWYQQALGQGPQFIFQYYEEEERQRGNFPDRFSGHQFPNYSSELNVNALLLGDSALYLCASSLMDRRGPQHFGDGTRLSIL.

The chain recombines TRBV2 with TRBJ2-7, with a possible D match to TRBD2 (5 bases). Trimming cost V 5 bases and J 7 bases, with 9 bases left between them. CDR1 is SNHLY and CDR2 is FYNNEI in the germline V gene. The CDR3 runs 11 residues. Written as DNA, the CDR3 is TGTGCCAGCAGTACCCGGACTGAGCAGTACTTC. Amino acids: CASSTRTEQYF.

The chain uses TRBV7-2 and TRBJ2-7; 9 bases agree with TRBD1. The junction had 5 bases not matched to a gene; V was cut back by 6 bases and J by 2 bases. The CDR3 contains 14 residues. Germline-derived CDR1 and CDR2 are SGHTA and FQGNSA. CDR3 DNA: TGTGCCAGCAGTCGGGACAGGGTGGCCTACGAGCAGTACTTC. The encoded protein is CASSRDRVAYEQYF.

Ten or more counts support this clone. The rearrangement uses TRBV7-2 and TRBJ2-3, with D unclear. CDR1 SGHTA and CDR2 FQGNSA come from the germline V gene. This CDR3 is built from 12 residues. V lost 4 bases and J lost 5, with 7 bases in between. CDR3 coding DNA: TGTGCCAGCAGCTCCATCGGAGATACGCAGTATTTT. Its translation is CASSSIGDTQYF. Filled out from reference TRBV7-2 and TRBJ2-3, the complete variable domain reads GAGVSQSPSNKVTEKGKDVELRCDPISGHTALYWYRQSLGQGLEFLIYFQGNSAPDKSGLPSDRFSAERTGGSVSTLTIQRTQQEDSAVYLCASSSIGDTQYFGPGTRLTVL.

This clone occurred a few times. The chain has TRBV7-9 and TRBJ1-1; no definite D call. There are 13 residues in the CDR3. The germline V and J ends were trimmed by 3 bases and 1 base, with 6 bases remaining between them. The germline V gene has CDR1 SEHNR and CDR2 FQNEAQ (reference sequence). The CDR3 coding sequence is TGTGCCAGCAGCTTCGGGAGGAACACTGAAGCTTTCTTT. Translating gives CASSFGRNTEAFF.

This clone was detected only a few times. V usage is TRBV11-2 and J usage is TRBJ1-2; 7 bases agree with TRBD1. The CDR3 is made up of 13 amino acids. The junction had 4 bases not matched to a gene; V was cut back by 5 bases and J by 4 bases. The germline V gene has CDR1 SGHAT and CDR2 FQNNGV. This CDR3 reads CASSIQGPYGYTF. DNA of the CDR3: TGTGCCAGCAGCATACAGGGGCCCTATGGCTACACCTTC.

The genes are TRBV5-1 and TRBJ2-1; D is possibly TRBD2 (5 bases). V was trimmed by 9 bases and J by 2 bases, leaving 21 bases between them. Germline lookup yields CDR1 SGHRS and CDR2 YFSETQ. The CDR3 is 16 residues long. For the CDR3, the DNA is TGCGCCACCACTAGTACCGGTGGCGGTACCTACAATGAGCAGTTCTTC. It encodes CATTSTGGGTYNEQFF.

The table lists this clone with a few counts. This sequence joins TRBV27 and TRBJ2-7; the match to TRBD2 covers 8 bases. Germline V gene data show CDR1 as MNHEY and CDR2 as SMNVEV (reference sequence). V shed 5 bases, J shed 8 bases, and the junction held 8 bases outside the gene matches. This CDR3 region has 13 residues. CDR3 loop: CASSIATSEQQYF. The CDR3 coding sequence is TGTGCCAGCAGTATCGCGACTAGCGAGCAGCAGTACTTC.

This chain joins TRBV11-1 and TRBJ2-2; perhaps TRBD2 as D (6 bases). Germline V CDR1 and CDR2: SGHAT, FQDESV (reference sequence). Trimming pared 3 bases from V and 4 bases from J, leaving 12 bases between. The CDR3 loop spans 15 amino acids. The CDR3 DNA follows: TGTGCCAGCAGCTTGGAGGGCAAAGGCACCGGGGAGCTGTTTTTT. This gives the protein CASSLEGKGTGELFF.

The chain has TRBV28 and TRBJ2-1, with 11 bases fitting TRBD1. CDR1 is MDHEN, CDR2 SYDVKM, per germline. The CDR3 covers 14 residues. V lost 7 bases and J lost 8; bases outside the gene matches: 7. CDR3 sequence (DNA): TGTGCCAGCACAAGGGGACAGGGGGTCGATGAGCAGTTCTTC. Amino acids: CASTRGQGVDEQFF.

V and J are TRBV28 and TRBJ2-7; D gene uncertain. With 5 bases removed from V and 1 base from J, the gap between germline ends came to 9 bases. The CDR3 has 13 amino acids. Germline assignment: CDR1 MDHEN and CDR2 SYDVKM. The CDR3 is CASSTEMSYEQYF. CDR3 bases: TGTGCCAGCAGTACAGAGATGTCCTACGAGCAGTACTTC.

This clone occurred a few times. This rearrangement joins TRBV10-3 to TRBJ1-2, with 8 bases matching TRBD1. The CDR3 consists of 16 residues. Trimming took 4 bases from V and 4 from J; bases not matched to a gene: 11. CDR1 ENHRY and CDR2 SYGVKD come from the germline V gene. The CDR3 DNA is TGTGCCATCAGTGGCTCGGACAGGGCCATTGGCTATGGCTACACCTTC. Protein: CAISGSDRAIGYGYTF.

In its sample, this clone was seen a few times. V and J are TRBV4-2 and TRBJ1-6, with D perhaps matching TRBD1 (5 bases). Trimming left V 1 base short and J 7 bases short, with 8 bases between. The CDR3 spans 14 residues. Germline V gene lookup returns CDR1 LGHNA and CDR2 YNFKEQ. For the CDR3, the DNA is TGTGCCAGCAGCCAAGTACGGGGGAATTCACCCCTCCACTTT. Encoded protein: CASSQVRGNSPLHF.

The V call is TRBV4-3, the J call TRBJ1-1, with D maybe TRBD1 (6 bases). This CDR3 spans 16 amino acids. V was clipped by 4 bases and J by 1 base, with 16 bases between them. Germline V gene data show CDR1 as LGHNA and CDR2 as YSLEER. CDR3 region: CASSRRQGPGNTEAFF. In DNA form, the CDR3 reads TGCGCCAGCAGCCGCCGGCAGGGGCCCGGGAACACTGAAGCTTTCTTT.

This clone was seen a few times. This rearrangement joins TRBV7-3 to TRBJ2-3, with D tentatively TRBD2 (6 bases). V lost 5 bases and J 4 bases, leaving 16 bases between the germline ends. Per the germline V gene, CDR1 is SGHTA and CDR2 is FQGTGA. The CDR3 has 15 amino acids. The CDR3 DNA reads TGTGCCAGCAGCCGCAACCGGGGGAACTCAGATACGCAGTATTTT. Translated, it gives CASSRNRGNSDTQYF.